This T cell receptor beta chain was observed in a study of brain T cells in children with intractable seizures. The CDR3 runs 17 residues. J lost 6 bases, V lost 1 base, and 12 bases had no gene match. CDR1 and CDR2 (germline): MGHRA, YSYEKL. TCRdb's table, derived via immunoSEQ multiplex PCR, lists solely in-frame clones and lacks some. The repertoire holds hundreds of thousands of clones, with 93% as singletons. The time point denotes: blood from clinic visit 5 months post-surgery; TSC patient then seizure free. Before surgery, patients took at least one anti-epileptic drug. The sequences come from peripheral blood, collected less than 6 months after surgery. The rearrangement joins TRBV4-1 to TRBJ1-5; 7 nucleotides agree with TRBD1. This clonotype was obtained from a boy younger than two with tuberous sclerosis and intractable seizures. The CDR3 sequence is CASSQVLSRGLGQPQHF. CDR3 bases: TGCGCCAGCAGCCAAGTTTTATCGAGGGGGCTAGGTCAGCCCCAGCATTTT.